A single sample is the source of the 24 T cell receptor beta chains below, sequenced in a study of shared clonotypes between healthy human individuals. Clones were sequenced by immunoSEQ multiplex PCR, and TCRdb holds only the in-frame ones, with some missing. The sample carries about 1.9 million clones, roughly 93% recorded once. Terminally differentiated effector memory CD45RA+ cells were excluded by CCR7 positive selection of CD45RO-negative cells. Sample: naive CD8+ T cells from PBMCs. All receptors derive from a man aged 18 to 35 in good health. Some clones in this sample may be carry-over from other donors' samples.

This chain joins TRBV7-9 and TRBJ2-1; the match to TRBD2 covers 8 bases. The CDR3 covers 17 residues. CDR1 SEHNR and CDR2 FQNEAQ come from the germline V gene (reference sequence). J was trimmed by 0 bases and V by 8 bases; bases with no gene match: 12. The CDR3 sequence is CASGLAWSGSSYNEQFF. Written as DNA, the CDR3 is TGTGCCAGCGGTCTCGCCTGGAGCGGGAGCTCCTACAATGAGCAGTTCTTC.

V usage is TRBV7-9 and J usage is TRBJ2-1; 12 bases map to TRBD1. V lost 6 bases and J lost 7; bases outside the gene matches: 10. The CDR3 extends over 16 amino acids. The germline V gene encodes CDR1 SEHNR and CDR2 FQNEAQ (reference sequence). For the CDR3, the DNA is TGTGCCAGCAGTTCCGGGACAGGGGGCGGGTGGAATGAGCAGTTCTTC. This sequence encodes CASSSGTGGGWNEQFF. Complete variable domain (other parts from reference TRBV7-9 and TRBJ2-1): DTGVSQNPRHKITKRGQNVTFRCDPISEHNRLYWYRQTLGQGPEFLTYFQNEAQLEKSRLLSDRFSAERPKGSFSTLEIQRTEQGDSAMYLCASSSGTGGGWNEQFFGPGTRLTVL.

The V gene is TRBV7-2, the J gene TRBJ1-1; possibly TRBD1 for D (5 bases). This CDR3 contains 12 residues. Germline CDR1 SGHTA, CDR2 FQGNSA. Trimming pared 5 bases from V and 1 base from J, leaving 5 bases between. CDR3 coding DNA: TGTGCCAGCAGCCAGGGGAACACTGAAGCTTTCTTT. This encodes CASSQGNTEAFF. The full variable domain, completed using reference TRBV7-2 and TRBJ1-1, is GAGVSQSPSNKVTEKGKDVELRCDPISGHTALYWYRQSLGQGLEFLIYFQGNSAPDKSGLPSDRFSAERTGGSVSTLTIQRTQQEDSAVYLCASSQGNTEAFFGQGTRLTVV.

The chain carries TRBV28 and TRBJ2-7; D gene uncertain. Germline CDR1 MDHEN, CDR2 SYDVKM. Trimming took 2 bases from V and 3 from J, leaving 8 bases between them. The CDR3 runs 13 residues. The CDR3 protein is CASSLQQIYEQYF. The CDR3 coding sequence is TGTGCCAGCAGTTTACAGCAGATCTACGAGCAGTACTTC.

The chain recombines TRBV11-2 with TRBJ2-7; maybe TRBD2 (6 bases). This CDR3 comprises 15 residues. The germline V gene encodes CDR1 SGHAT and CDR2 FQNNGV. V was pared by 10 bases and J by 2 bases, with 21 bases between. In DNA, the CDR3 is TGTGCCACCCATACCCTGGCCGCGGGGCCCTACGAGCAGTACTTC. This codes for CATHTLAAGPYEQYF.

The V call is TRBV7-2, the J call TRBJ2-5; D is uncertain. CDR1 is SGHTA, CDR2 FQGNSA, per germline. The CDR3 has 15 residues. V gave up 3 bases and J gave up 4 bases, with 15 bases separating them. The CDR3 reads CASSLWSRVSETQYF. The CDR3, as DNA: TGTGCCAGCAGCTTGTGGAGCCGGGTTTCAGAGACCCAGTACTTC. Full variable domain (missing parts from reference TRBV7-2 and TRBJ2-5): GAGVSQSPSNKVTEKGKDVELRCDPISGHTALYWYRQSLGQGLEFLIYFQGNSAPDKSGLPSDRFSAERTGGSVSTLTIQRTQQEDSAVYLCASSLWSRVSETQYFGPGTRLLVL.

This clone was seen just once. The chain couples TRBV25-1 to TRBJ1-2, with D possibly matching TRBD1 (5 bases). Per the germline V gene, CDR1 is MGHDK and CDR2 is SYGVNS. V was cut by 2 bases and J by 4 bases, with 11 bases left in between. There are 14 residues in the CDR3. In DNA, the CDR3 is TGTGCCAGCAGTGAAACCCGGGACCCCTATGGCTACACCTTC. Residues: CASSETRDPYGYTF.

The CDR3 region has the DNA TGTGCCAGCAGCCCCCCAGCCAGGACTGAAGCTTTCTTT. Translated, it gives CASSPPARTEAFF. The rearrangement uses TRBV7-9 and TRBJ1-1; D uncertain. This CDR3 has 13 amino acids. Looked up from germline, CDR1 is SEHNR and CDR2 is FQNEAQ (reference sequence). Deletions cut 5 bases from V and 5 bases from J, with 12 bases between.

A word on this clone: The sample has other DNA sequences that encode this CDR3 too. This rearrangement joins TRBV10-3 to TRBJ2-7, with unresolved D. Trimming left V 0 bases short and J 2 bases short, with 8 bases between. The CDR3 runs to 14 residues. Germline CDR1 and CDR2: ENHRY and SYGVKD. The CDR3 DNA reads TGTGCCATCAGTGAGTCCTTAGGAACCTACGAGCAGTACTTC. Translating it yields CAISESLGTYEQYF.

This rearrangement joins TRBV9 to TRBJ1-2; 7 bases align to TRBD1. The germline gives CDR1 SGDLS, CDR2 YYNGEE. V gave up 3 bases and J gave up 5 bases; unmatched junction bases: 7. The CDR3 extends over 14 amino acids. In nucleotides, the CDR3 is TGTGCCAGCAGCGAAGGGGACAGAAATTATGGCTACACCTTC. Protein: CASSEGDRNYGYTF.

This sequence joins TRBV11-2 and TRBJ2-5; 7 bases agree with TRBD1. The germline CDR1 and CDR2 sequences are SGHAT and FQNNGV. V shed 5 bases, J shed 6 bases, and the junction held 9 bases outside the gene matches. The CDR3 extends over 14 amino acids. CDR3 residues: CASSGRQGEQTQYF. CDR3 sequence (DNA): TGTGCCAGCAGCGGACGACAGGGAGAGCAGACCCAGTACTTC.

The rearrangement joins TRBV18 to TRBJ2-1; D is unresolved. Germline CDR1 KGHSH, CDR2 LQKENI. The length of the CDR3 is 19 residues. The V gene lost 0 bases and the J gene lost 0 bases, with 18 bases spanning the gap. The CDR3 region is CASSPPRVDIRISYNEQFF. CDR3 nucleotides: TGTGCCAGCTCACCACCGCGAGTCGATATTAGAATCTCCTACAATGAGCAGTTCTTC.

A few counts support this clone. Other DNA sequences of this sample code for an identical CDR3. CDR3 in amino acids: CASSLGNTEAFF. CDR3 nucleotide sequence: TGTGCCAGCAGCTTAGGGAACACTGAAGCTTTCTTT. The chain employs TRBV13 and TRBJ1-1; D gene uncertain. The length of the CDR3 is 12 residues. Germline CDR1 is PRHDT and CDR2 is FYEKMQ (reference sequence). Trimming pared 0 bases from V and 1 base from J, leaving 0 bases between.

The sample holds one count of this clone. V gene TRBV29-1 combines with J gene TRBJ2-7, with 7 bases matching TRBD2. The CDR3 has 14 residues. With 0 bases clipped from V and 6 bases from J, the junction kept 8 bases outside the gene matches. Looked up from germline, CDR1 is SQVTM and CDR2 is ANQGSEA. The CDR3: CSVEDPSGTREQYF. The CDR3 DNA reads as TGCAGCGTTGAAGATCCAAGCGGGACCCGCGAGCAGTACTTC.

This clone has more than one count but fewer than ten. The chain carries TRBV29-1 and TRBJ1-1; 8 bases fit TRBD1. This CDR3 has 16 residues. CDR1 is SQVTM, CDR2 ANQGSEA, per germline. After removal of 0 bases from V and 0 bases from J, the junction contained 6 bases not matched to a gene. The CDR3: CSVEDIRTGLNTEAFF. The CDR3 DNA reads TGCAGCGTTGAAGATATCCGGACAGGGTTGAACACTGAAGCTTTCTTT.

A note on this clone: This same CDR3 is encoded by further DNA sequences in the sample. The rearrangement links TRBV27 to TRBJ2-5; tentative D call: TRBD2 (5 bases). CDR1 MNHEY and CDR2 SMNVEV come from the germline V gene (reference sequence). This CDR3 spans 14 amino acids. Trimming cost V 3 bases and J 5 bases, with 13 bases left between them. As DNA, the CDR3 is TGTGCCAGCAGTTTTAGGACCCGAGGGGAGACCCAGTACTTC. It encodes CASSFRTRGETQYF.

The rearrangement joins TRBV14 to TRBJ2-7; D ambiguous. The CDR3 is 15 residues long. CDR1 is SGHDN and CDR2 is FVKESK in the germline V gene. Between the trimmed V and J ends, which lost 8 bases and 2 bases, there was a span of 19 bases. The CDR3 here is CASATGPTQPYEQYF. The CDR3 DNA reads as TGTGCCAGCGCCACGGGCCCGACTCAACCCTACGAGCAGTACTTC.

This chain links TRBV30 with TRBJ1-2, with 8 bases fitting TRBD1. From germline, CDR1 is GTSNPN and CDR2 SVGIG (reference sequence). There are 15 residues in the CDR3. V trimming: 4 bases; J trimming: 4 bases; junction bases outside the gene matches: 11. DNA for the CDR3: TGTGCCTGGACAAACCCAGGGGGCGCGGGCTATGGCTACACCTTC. Protein sequence: CAWTNPGGAGYGYTF.

The chain has TRBV5-1 and TRBJ2-1, with 8 bases that match TRBD1. This CDR3 contains 16 residues. Germline V gives CDR1 SGHRS, CDR2 YFSETQ. V gave up 0 bases and J gave up 2 bases; unmatched junction bases: 4. The CDR3 sequence: CASSLAGTGAYNEQFF. The CDR3 DNA is TGCGCCAGCAGCTTGGCCGGGACAGGAGCCTACAATGAGCAGTTCTTC.

This chain links TRBV2 with TRBJ2-3, with 14 bases that match TRBD2. J was trimmed by 0 bases and V by 9 bases; bases with no gene match: 8. Per the germline V gene, CDR1 is SNHLY and CDR2 is FYNNEI. This CDR3 is 17 amino acids long. The CDR3 DNA follows: TGTGCCAGTCCGGGACTAGCGGGAGTACGTAGCACAGATACGCAGTATTTT. Its translation: CASPGLAGVRSTDTQYF.

This chain uses TRBV9 with TRBJ2-3, with TRBD2 identical over 14 bases. This CDR3 region has 15 residues. V was clipped by 3 bases and J by 5 bases; unmatched bases: 2. The V gene's germline CDR1 is SGDLS and CDR2 YYNGEE. CDR3 loop: CASSGLAGGKDTQYF. The CDR3 nucleotides are TGTGCCAGCAGCGGACTAGCGGGAGGGAAAGATACGCAGTATTTT.

In DNA, the CDR3 is TGCGCCAGCAGCGGCCAGGACAGGGCCTATGAGACCCAGTACTTC. Its protein is CASSGQDRAYETQYF. This chain connects TRBV5-1 to TRBJ2-5, with 8 bases matching TRBD1. Losses at the gene ends were 4 bases for V and 5 bases for J; bases not matched to a gene: 10. The CDR3 length is 15 residues. Germline values: CDR1 SGHRS, CDR2 YFSETQ.

This clone was observed once. This sequence joins TRBV10-3 and TRBJ2-1, with 9 nucleotides matching TRBD1. Germline V CDR1 and CDR2: ENHRY, SYGVKD. CDR3 length equals 16 residues. Trimming at V came to 3 bases and at J to 5 bases, leaving 8 bases not matched to a gene. This CDR3 reads CAISDLNRDRDNEQFF. The CDR3 region has the DNA TGTGCCATCAGTGACCTGAACCGGGACAGGGACAATGAGCAGTTCTTC.

The rearrangement links TRBV5-1 to TRBJ1-2, with D maybe TRBD1 (6 bases). Germline assignment: CDR1 SGHRS and CDR2 YFSETQ. Trimming cost V 2 bases and J 6 bases, with 8 bases left between them. This CDR3 contains 12 residues. The CDR3 nucleotides are TGCGCCAGCAGCTTTTACAGGGATGGCTACACCTTC. Translation gives CASSFYRDGYTF.